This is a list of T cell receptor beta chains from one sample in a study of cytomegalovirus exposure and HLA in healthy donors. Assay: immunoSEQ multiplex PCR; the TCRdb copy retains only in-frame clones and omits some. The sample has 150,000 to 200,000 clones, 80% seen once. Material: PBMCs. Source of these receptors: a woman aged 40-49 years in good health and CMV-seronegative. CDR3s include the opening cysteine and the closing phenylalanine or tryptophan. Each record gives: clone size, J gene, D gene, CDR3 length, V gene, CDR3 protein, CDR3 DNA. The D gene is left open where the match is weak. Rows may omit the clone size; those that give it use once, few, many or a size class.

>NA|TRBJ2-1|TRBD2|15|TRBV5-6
CASILTSGTYNEQFF
TGTGCCAGCATTTTAACTAGCGGGACCTACAATGAGCAGTTCTTC
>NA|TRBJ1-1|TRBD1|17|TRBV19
CASSIGRGGGFDTEAFF
TGTGCCAGTAGTATAGGTCGAGGGGGCGGCTTCGACACTGAAGCTTTCTTT
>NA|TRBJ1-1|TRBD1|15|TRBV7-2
CASSQGTGGRTEAFF
TGTGCCAGCAGCCAAGGAACAGGGGGCCGAACTGAAGCTTTCTTT
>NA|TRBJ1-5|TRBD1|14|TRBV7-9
CSSSPGGQGQPQHF
TGTTCCAGCAGTCCAGGGGGGCAAGGCCAGCCCCAGCATTTT
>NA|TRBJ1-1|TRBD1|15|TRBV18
CASSGAQGARTEAFF
TGTGCCAGCTCCGGGGCACAGGGGGCTCGAACTGAAGCTTTCTTT
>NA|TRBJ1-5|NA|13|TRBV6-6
CASSFGKGQPQHF
TGTGCCAGCAGTTTCGGGAAGGGTCAGCCCCAGCATTTT
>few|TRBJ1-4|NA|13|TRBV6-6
CASSYRRVEKLFF
TGTGCCAGCAGTTATCGGAGGGTTGAAAAACTGTTTTTT
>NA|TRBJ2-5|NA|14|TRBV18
CASSRAGLQETQYF
TGTGCCAGCTCTAGGGCAGGGCTCCAAGAGACCCAGTACTTC
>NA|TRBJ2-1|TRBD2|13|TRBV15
CATAGLVGHEQFF
TGTGCCACAGCGGGACTAGTCGGCCATGAGCAGTTCTTC
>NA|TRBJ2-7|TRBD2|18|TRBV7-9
CSSSLGLAEPQGPYEQYF
TGTTCCAGCAGCCTAGGACTAGCGGAGCCTCAGGGGCCCTACGAGCAGTACTTC
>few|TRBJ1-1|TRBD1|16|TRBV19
CASSIWGQVAGTEAFF
TGTGCCAGTAGTATCTGGGGACAGGTTGCGGGGACTGAAGCTTTCTTT
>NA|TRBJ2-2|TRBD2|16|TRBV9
CASSVGGGGSTGELFF
TGTGCCAGCAGCGTAGGGGGGGGAGGTAGCACCGGGGAGCTGTTTTTT
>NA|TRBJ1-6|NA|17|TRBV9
CASSPSVGGISDSPLHF
TGTGCCAGCAGCCCAAGCGTCGGGGGAATTAGTGATTCACCCCTCCACTTT
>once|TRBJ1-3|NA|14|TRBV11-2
CASSKRYRGNTIYF
TGTGCCAGCAGCAAGCGGTACCGTGGAAACACCATATATTTT
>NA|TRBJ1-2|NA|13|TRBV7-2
CASSLGAGYGYTF
TGTGCCAGCAGCTTAGGGGCAGGCTATGGCTACACCTTC
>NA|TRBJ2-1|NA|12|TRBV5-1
CASSFGRNEQFF
TGCGCCAGCAGCTTCGGTAGAAATGAGCAGTTCTTC
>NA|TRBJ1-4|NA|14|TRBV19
CASSIDSGSEKLFF
TGTGCCAGTAGTATAGATTCGGGGTCAGAAAAACTGTTTTTT
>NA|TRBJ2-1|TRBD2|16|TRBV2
CASSGLLAGGPYEQFF
TGTGCCAGCAGCGGTTTACTAGCGGGAGGGCCATATGAGCAGTTCTTC
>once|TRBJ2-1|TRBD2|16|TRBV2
CASSPGLAGVLDEQFF
TGTGCCAGCAGTCCCGGACTAGCGGGAGTGTTGGATGAGCAGTTCTTC
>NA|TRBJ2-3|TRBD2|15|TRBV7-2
CASSPRAGAGDTQYF
TGTGCCAGCAGCCCCCGAGCGGGAGCAGGAGATACGCAGTATTTT
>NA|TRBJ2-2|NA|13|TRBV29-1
CSVPSSGGGELFF
TGCAGCGTCCCCAGTTCGGGTGGAGGGGAGCTGTTTTTT
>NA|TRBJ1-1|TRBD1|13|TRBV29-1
CSVRGQGDNEAFF
TGCAGCGTTAGGGGACAGGGGGATAATGAAGCTTTCTTT
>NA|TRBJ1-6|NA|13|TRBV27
CASSLDSRSPLHF
TGTGCCAGCAGTTTGGACAGTCGTTCACCCCTCCACTTT
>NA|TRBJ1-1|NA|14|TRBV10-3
CAISEGRVNTEAFF
TGTGCCATCAGTGAGGGGCGGGTGAACACTGAAGCTTTCTTT
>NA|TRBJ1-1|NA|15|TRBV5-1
CASSLEGARHTEAFF
TGCGCCAGCAGCTTGGAAGGGGCGCGGCACACTGAAGCTTTCTTT
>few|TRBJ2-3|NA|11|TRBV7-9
CSSSSSDTQYF
TGTTCCAGCAGCTCTTCAGATACGCAGTATTTT
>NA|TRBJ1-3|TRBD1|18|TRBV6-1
CASSGPQGAQSSGNTIYF
TGTGCCAGCAGTGGACCCCAGGGGGCGCAGAGCTCTGGAAACACCATATATTTT
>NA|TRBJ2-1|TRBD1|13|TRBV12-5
CASGLQGANEQFF
TGTGCTAGTGGTTTGCAGGGGGCTAATGAGCAGTTCTTC
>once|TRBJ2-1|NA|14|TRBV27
CASSLGRENNEQFF
TGTGCCAGCAGTTTGGGACGGGAGAACAATGAGCAGTTCTTC
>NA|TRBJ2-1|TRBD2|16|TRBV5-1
CASSLAVIAGPNEQFF
TGCGCCAGCAGCTTGGCCGTGATAGCGGGACCCAATGAGCAGTTCTTC